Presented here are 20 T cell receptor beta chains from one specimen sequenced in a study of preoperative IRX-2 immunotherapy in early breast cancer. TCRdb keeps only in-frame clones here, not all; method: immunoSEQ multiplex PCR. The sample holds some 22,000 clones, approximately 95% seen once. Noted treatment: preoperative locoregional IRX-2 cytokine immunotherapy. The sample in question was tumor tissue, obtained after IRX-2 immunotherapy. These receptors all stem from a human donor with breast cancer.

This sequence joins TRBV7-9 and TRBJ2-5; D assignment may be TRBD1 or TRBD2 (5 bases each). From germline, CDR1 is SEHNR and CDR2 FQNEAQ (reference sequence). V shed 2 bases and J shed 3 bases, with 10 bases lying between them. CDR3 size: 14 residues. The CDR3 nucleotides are TGTGCCAGCAGCTTAACCGGGGCGAAAGAGACCCAGTACTTC. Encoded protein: CASSLTGAKETQYF.

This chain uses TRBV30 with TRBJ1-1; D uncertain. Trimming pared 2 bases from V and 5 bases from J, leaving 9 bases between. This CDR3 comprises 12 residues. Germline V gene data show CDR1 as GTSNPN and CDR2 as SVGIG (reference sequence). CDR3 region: CAWSRWGTEAFF. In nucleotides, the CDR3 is TGTGCCTGGAGTAGGTGGGGAACTGAAGCTTTCTTT.

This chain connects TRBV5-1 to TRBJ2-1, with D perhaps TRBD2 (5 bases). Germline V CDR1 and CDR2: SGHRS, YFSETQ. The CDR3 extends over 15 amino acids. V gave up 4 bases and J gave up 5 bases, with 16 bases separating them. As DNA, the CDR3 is TGCGCCAGCAGCGGACGGGCGGGCGGACACAATGAGCAGTTCTTC. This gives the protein CASSGRAGGHNEQFF. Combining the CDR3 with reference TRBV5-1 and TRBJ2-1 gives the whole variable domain KAGVTQTPRYLIKTRGQQVTLSCSPISGHRSVSWYQQTPGQGLQFLFEYFSETQRNKGNFPGRFSGRQFSNSRSEMNVSTLELGDSALYLCASSGRAGGHNEQFFGPGTRLTVL.

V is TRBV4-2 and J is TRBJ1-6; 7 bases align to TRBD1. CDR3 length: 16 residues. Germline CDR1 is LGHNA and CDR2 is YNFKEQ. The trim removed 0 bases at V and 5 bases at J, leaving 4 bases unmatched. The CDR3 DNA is TGTGCCAGCAGCCAAGATTCGGACAGGAATAATTCACCCCTCCACTTT. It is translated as CASSQDSDRNNSPLHF.

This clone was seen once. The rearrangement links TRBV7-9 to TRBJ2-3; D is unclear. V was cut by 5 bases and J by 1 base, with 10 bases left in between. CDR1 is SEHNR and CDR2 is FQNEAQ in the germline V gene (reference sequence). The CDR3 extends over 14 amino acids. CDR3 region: CASSRLSGTDTQYF. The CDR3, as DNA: TGTGCCAGCAGCCGGTTGTCTGGCACAGATACGCAGTATTTT.

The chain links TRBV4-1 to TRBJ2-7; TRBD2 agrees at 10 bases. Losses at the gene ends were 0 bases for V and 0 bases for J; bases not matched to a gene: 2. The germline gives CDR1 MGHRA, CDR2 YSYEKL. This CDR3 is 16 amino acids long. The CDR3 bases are TGCGCCAGCAGCCAAGACTCTAGCGGGAGCTCCTACGAGCAGTACTTC. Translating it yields CASSQDSSGSSYEQYF.

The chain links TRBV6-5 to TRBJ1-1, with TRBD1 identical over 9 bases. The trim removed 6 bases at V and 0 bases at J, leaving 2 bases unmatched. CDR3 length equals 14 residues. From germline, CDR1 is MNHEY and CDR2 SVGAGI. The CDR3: CASRTGGVNTEAFF. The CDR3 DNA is TGTGCCAGCAGGACAGGGGGGGTGAACACTGAAGCTTTCTTT.

The CDR3 reads CASSLLSSGGNTDTQYF. The CDR3 DNA reads TGCGCCAGCAGCCTACTTTCGAGCGGAGGGAACACAGATACGCAGTATTTT. V is TRBV5-1 and J is TRBJ2-3; D might be TRBD2 (6 bases). The V gene lost 4 bases and the J gene lost 2 bases, with 20 bases spanning the gap. Looked up from germline, CDR1 is SGHRS and CDR2 is YFSETQ. The CDR3 is made up of 17 amino acids.

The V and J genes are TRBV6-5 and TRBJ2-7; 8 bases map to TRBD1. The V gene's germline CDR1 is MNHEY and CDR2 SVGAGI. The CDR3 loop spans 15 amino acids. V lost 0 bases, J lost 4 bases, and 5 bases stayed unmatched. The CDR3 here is CASSYSDRGPYEQYF. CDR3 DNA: TGTGCCAGCAGTTACTCCGACAGGGGCCCGTACGAGCAGTACTTC.

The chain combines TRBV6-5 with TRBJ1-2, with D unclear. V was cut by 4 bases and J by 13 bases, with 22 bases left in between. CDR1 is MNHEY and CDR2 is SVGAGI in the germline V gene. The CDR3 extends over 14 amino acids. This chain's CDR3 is CASSSRQPPPGGTF. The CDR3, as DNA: TGTGCCAGCAGTTCACGGCAGCCTCCTCCCGGAGGCACCTTC.

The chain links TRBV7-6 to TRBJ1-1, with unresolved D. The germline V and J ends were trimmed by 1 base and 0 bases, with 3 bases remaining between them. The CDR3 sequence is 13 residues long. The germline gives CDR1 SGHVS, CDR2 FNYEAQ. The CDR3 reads CASSLGMNTEAFF. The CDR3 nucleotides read TGTGCCAGCAGCTTAGGGATGAACACTGAAGCTTTCTTT.

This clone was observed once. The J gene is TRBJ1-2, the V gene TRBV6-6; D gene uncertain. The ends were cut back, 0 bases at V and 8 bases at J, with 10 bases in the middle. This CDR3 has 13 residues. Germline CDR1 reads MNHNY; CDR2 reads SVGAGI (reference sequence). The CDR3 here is CASSYSDYGGYTF. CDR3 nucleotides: TGTGCCAGCAGTTACTCGGACTATGGGGGCTACACCTTC.

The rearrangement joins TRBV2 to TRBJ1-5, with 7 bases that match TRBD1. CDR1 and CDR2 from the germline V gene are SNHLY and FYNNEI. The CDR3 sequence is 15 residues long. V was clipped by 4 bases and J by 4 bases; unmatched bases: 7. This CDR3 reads CASSAAGTANQPQHF. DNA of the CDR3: TGTGCCAGCAGTGCCGCCGGGACAGCTAATCAGCCCCAGCATTTT.

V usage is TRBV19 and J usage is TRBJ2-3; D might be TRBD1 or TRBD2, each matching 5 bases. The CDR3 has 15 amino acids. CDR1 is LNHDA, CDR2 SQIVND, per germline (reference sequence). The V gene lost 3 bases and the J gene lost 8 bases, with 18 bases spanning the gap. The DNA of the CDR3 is TGTGCCAGTAGTATGGAGGACAACGGTTGGGCTACGCAGTATTTT. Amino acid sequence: CASSMEDNGWATQYF.

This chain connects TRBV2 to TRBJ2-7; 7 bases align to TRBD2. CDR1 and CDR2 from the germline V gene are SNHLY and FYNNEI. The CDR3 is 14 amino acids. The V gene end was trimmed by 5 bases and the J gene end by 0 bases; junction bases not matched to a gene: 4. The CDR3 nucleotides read TGTGCCAGCAGTCAAAGCGGGGTCTCCTACGAGCAGTACTTC. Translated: CASSQSGVSYEQYF. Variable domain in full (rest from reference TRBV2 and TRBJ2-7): EPEVTQTPSHQVTQMGQEVILRCVPISNHLYFYWYRQILGQKVEFLVSFYNNEISEKSEIFDDQFSVERPDGSNFTLKIRSTKLEDSAMYFCASSQSGVSYEQYFGPGTRLTVT.

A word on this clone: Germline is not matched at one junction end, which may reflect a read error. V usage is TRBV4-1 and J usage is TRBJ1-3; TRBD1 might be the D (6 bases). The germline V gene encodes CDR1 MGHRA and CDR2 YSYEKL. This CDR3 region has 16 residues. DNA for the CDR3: TGCACCAGCAGCCAGGCAGGGGATCCCCATGGAAACACCATATATTTT. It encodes CTSSQAGDPHGNTIYF.

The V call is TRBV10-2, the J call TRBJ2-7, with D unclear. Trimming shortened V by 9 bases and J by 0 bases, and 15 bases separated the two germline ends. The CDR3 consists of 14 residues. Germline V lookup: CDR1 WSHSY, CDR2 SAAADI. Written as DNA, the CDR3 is TGCGCCAGTTTTCCCTGGGGAAACTCCTACGAGCAGTACTTC. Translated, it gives CASFPWGNSYEQYF.

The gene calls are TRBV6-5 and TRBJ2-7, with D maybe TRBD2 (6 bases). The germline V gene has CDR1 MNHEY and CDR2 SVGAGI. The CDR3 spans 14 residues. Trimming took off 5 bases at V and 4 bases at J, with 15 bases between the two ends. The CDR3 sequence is CASSRGTKIYEQYF. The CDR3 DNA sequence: TGTGCCAGCAGTCGCGGGACCAAAATTTACGAGCAGTACTTC.

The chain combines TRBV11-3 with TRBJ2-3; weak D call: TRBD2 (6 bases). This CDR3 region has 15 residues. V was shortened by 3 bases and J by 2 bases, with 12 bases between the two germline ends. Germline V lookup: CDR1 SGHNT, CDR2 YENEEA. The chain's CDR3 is CASSLGLDFTDTQYF. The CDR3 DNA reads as TGTGCCAGCAGCTTGGGACTCGACTTCACAGATACGCAGTATTTT. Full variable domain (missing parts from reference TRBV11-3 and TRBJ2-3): EAGVVQSPRYKIIEKKQPVAFWCNPISGHNTLYWYLQNLGQGPELLIRYENEEAVDDSQLPKDRFSAERLKGVDSTLKIQPAELGDSAVYLCASSLGLDFTDTQYFGPGTRLTVL.

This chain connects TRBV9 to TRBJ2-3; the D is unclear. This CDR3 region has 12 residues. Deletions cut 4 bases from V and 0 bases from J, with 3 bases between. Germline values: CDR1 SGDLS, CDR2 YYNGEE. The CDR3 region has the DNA TGTGCCAGCAGCCCAAGCACAGATACGCAGTATTTT. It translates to CASSPSTDTQYF.